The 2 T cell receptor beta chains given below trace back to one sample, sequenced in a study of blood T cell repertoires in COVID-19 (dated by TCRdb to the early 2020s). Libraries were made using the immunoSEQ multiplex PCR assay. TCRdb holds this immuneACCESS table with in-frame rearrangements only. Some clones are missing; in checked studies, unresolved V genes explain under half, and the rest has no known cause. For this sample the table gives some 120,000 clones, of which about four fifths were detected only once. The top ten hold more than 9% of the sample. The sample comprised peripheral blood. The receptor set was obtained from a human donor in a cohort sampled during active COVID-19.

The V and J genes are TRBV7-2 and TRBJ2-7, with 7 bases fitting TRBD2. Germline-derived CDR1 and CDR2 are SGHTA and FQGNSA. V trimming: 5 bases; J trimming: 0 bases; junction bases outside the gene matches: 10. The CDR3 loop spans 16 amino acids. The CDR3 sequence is CASSPDGLVPSYEQYF. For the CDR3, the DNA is TGTGCCAGCAGCCCCGACGGACTAGTGCCCTCCTACGAGCAGTACTTC.

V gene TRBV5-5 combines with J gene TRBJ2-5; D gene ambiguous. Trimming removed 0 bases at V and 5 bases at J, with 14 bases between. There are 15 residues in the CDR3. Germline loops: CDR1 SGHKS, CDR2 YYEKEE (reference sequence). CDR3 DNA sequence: TGTGCCAGCAGCTTGGGACTTATGACGTTTGAGACCCAGTACTTC. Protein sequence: CASSLGLMTFETQYF.